These 10 T cell receptor beta chains came from one sample sequenced in a study of Ad26.COV2.S vaccination and SARS-CoV-2 variants. Generated by immunoSEQ multiplex PCR, the TCRdb table keeps only in-frame clones and is missing some. Of approximately 300,000 clones in the sample, around 85% were seen once. Treatment meaning: roughly 19 received Ad26.COV2.S at low or high dose, single or two shots; 5 received placebo; per-sample allocation not given. After the first vaccine or placebo injection, samples were drawn on day 63. Sequencing used peripheral blood, obtained in a trial of Ad26.COV2.S vaccine versus placebo. The receptors were gathered from a person between 18 and 60 years old who received the Ad26.COV2.S COVID-19 vaccine or a placebo.

A few counts support this clone. V and J are TRBV7-2 and TRBJ2-7, with TRBD1 as a possible D gene (6 bases). Deletions cut 4 bases from V and 2 bases from J, with 12 bases between. In germline, CDR1 is SGHTA, CDR2 FQGNSA. The CDR3 contains 14 residues. The CDR3 DNA is TGTGCCAGCAGCTCCAACAGGGCCGCCTACGAGCAGTACTTC. Its protein product is CASSSNRAAYEQYF.

The chain carries TRBV10-3 and TRBJ2-5, with D unclear. Germline V lookup: CDR1 ENHRY, CDR2 SYGVKD. The CDR3 is 11 amino acids. Trimming took off 7 bases at V and 7 bases at J, with 10 bases between the two ends. The CDR3 reads CAIMNGGTQYF. CDR3 bases: TGTGCCATCATGAATGGTGGGACCCAGTACTTC.

This clone has a handful of counts. V usage is TRBV7-2 and J usage is TRBJ2-7; perhaps TRBD1 as D (6 bases). This CDR3 comprises 14 residues. Germline V CDR1 and CDR2: SGHTA, FQGNSA. V gave up 1 base and J gave up 0 bases, with 7 bases separating them. CDR3 nucleotide sequence: TGTGCCAGCAGCTTAGGGACAGCCTCCTACGAGCAGTACTTC. It encodes CASSLGTASYEQYF.

For this clone: The identical CDR3 is also encoded by other nucleotide sequences in the sample. The chain links TRBV11-3 to TRBJ1-1, with TRBD1 matching 8 bases. The germline V gene has CDR1 SGHNT and CDR2 YENEEA. V gave up 4 bases and J gave up 2 bases; unmatched junction bases: 3. CDR3 length: 14 residues. CDR3: CASSSTGGNTEAFF. The CDR3 nucleotides are TGTGCCAGCAGCTCCACAGGGGGAAACACTGAAGCTTTCTTT.

This chain joins TRBV7-9 and TRBJ2-3, with 7 bases that match TRBD2. The J segment lost 1 base and the V segment lost 3 bases, leaving 4 bases of the junction unmatched. Germline values: CDR1 SEHNR, CDR2 FQNEAQ (reference sequence). This CDR3 has 15 residues. The CDR3: CASSFGTTRTDTQYF. CDR3 nucleotides: TGTGCCAGCAGCTTTGGGACTACTCGCACAGATACGCAGTATTTT.

V usage is TRBV4-1 and J usage is TRBJ1-2; 11 bases align to TRBD1. V trimming: 4 bases; J trimming: 5 bases; junction bases outside the gene matches: 9. Germline CDR1 MGHRA, CDR2 YSYEKL. This CDR3 region has 16 residues. CDR3 nucleotides: TGCGCCAGCAGCCCTTCGGGACAGGGGGAGACATATGGCTACACCTTC. Translating it yields CASSPSGQGETYGYTF.

The rearrangement links TRBV10-3 to TRBJ1-2; D might be TRBD1 (6 bases). V lost 3 bases and J lost 8, with 10 bases in between. Per the germline V gene, CDR1 is ENHRY and CDR2 is SYGVKD. The CDR3 spans 12 residues. CDR3 coding DNA: TGTGCCATCAGTGACCCGACAGGCGGCTACACCTTC. Its translation is CAISDPTGGYTF.

The CDR3 is CASSRGLAGTDNEQFF. CDR3 DNA: TGCGCCAGCAGCCGGGGACTAGCGGGGACGGACAATGAGCAGTTCTTC. This chain uses TRBV4-1 with TRBJ2-1; 13 positions match TRBD2. V lost 4 bases, J lost 5 bases, and 5 bases stayed unmatched. This CDR3 spans 16 amino acids. Per germline, CDR1 MGHRA and CDR2 YSYEKL.

This clone was detected a few times. The chain is built from TRBV5-4 and TRBJ2-7; TRBD1 aligns across 9 bases. The V segment lost 3 bases and the J segment 1 base; nucleotides outside the gene matches: 5. Germline lookup yields CDR1 SGHNT and CDR2 YYREEE (reference sequence). This CDR3 has 15 residues. DNA for the CDR3: TGTGCCAGCAGCTCGAAGGGGACAGGGTCCTACGAGCAGTACTTC. Amino acid sequence: CASSSKGTGSYEQYF. Looking up the rest from reference TRBV5-4 and TRBJ2-7 gives the full variable domain: ETGVTQSPTHLIKTRGQQVTLRCSSQSGHNTVSWYQQALGQGPQFIFQYYREEENGRGNFPPRFSGLQFPNYSSELNVNALELDDSALYLCASSSKGTGSYEQYFGPGTRLTVT.

V gene TRBV7-9 combines with J gene TRBJ1-1; 12 bases match TRBD1. CDR1 and CDR2 from the germline V gene are SEHNR and FQNEAQ (reference sequence). CDR3 size: 18 residues. V lost 8 bases, J lost 3 bases, and 16 bases stayed unmatched. CDR3 nucleotide sequence: TGTGCCAGCGGAACCGGGACAGGGGGCCAGAATCTGGACACTGAAGCTTTCTTT. Translation: CASGTGTGGQNLDTEAFF.